The 25 T cell receptor beta chains below all came from one sample that was sequenced in a study of STAT5B mutations in CD4+ large granular lymphocyte leukemia. The method was immunoSEQ multiplex PCR; TCRdb's version includes in-frame clones alone and lacks a portion of them. The sample contains more than 30,000 clones, approximately 71% of which appear only once. Sequenced sample: CD4+ T cells from blood buffy coats. Receptors were obtained from a human donor in good health.

This chain uses TRBV19 with TRBJ2-1; D ambiguous. This CDR3 region has 13 residues. The germline V gene has CDR1 LNHDA and CDR2 SQIVND (reference sequence). Between the trimmed V and J ends, which lost 6 bases and 7 bases, there was a span of 13 bases. CDR3 in amino acids: CASRVSGMNEQFF. Here the CDR3 DNA reads TGTGCCAGTAGAGTTAGTGGTATGAATGAGCAGTTCTTC.

The gene calls are TRBV13 and TRBJ2-5; 10 nucleotides align to TRBD2. This CDR3 comprises 15 residues. Germline CDR1 and CDR2: PRHDT and FYEKMQ (reference sequence). J was trimmed by 5 bases and V by 1 base; bases with no gene match: 4. The CDR3 bases are TGTGCCAGCAGCTTAGCTAGCGGGGGAGGGGAGACCCAGTACTTC. It translates to CASSLASGGGETQYF. Combining the CDR3 with reference TRBV13 and TRBJ2-5 gives the whole variable domain AAGVIQSPRHLIKEKRETATLKCYPIPRHDTVYWYQQGPGQDPQFLISFYEKMQSDKGSIPDRFSAQQFSDYHSELNMSSLELGDSALYFCASSLASGGGETQYFGPGTRLLVL.

The CDR3 DNA is TGTGCCAGTAGTATAGGAGGGGGCGATTCACCCCTCCACTTT. Translated: CASSIGGGDSPLHF. V gene TRBV19 combines with J gene TRBJ1-6, with TRBD1 identical over 7 bases. With V trimmed by 1 base and J by 8 bases, 2 bases remained unmatched. The CDR3 runs 14 residues. Germline V gives CDR1 LNHDA, CDR2 SQIVND (reference sequence). Full variable domain (missing parts from reference TRBV19 and TRBJ1-6): DGGITQSPKYLFRKEGQNVTLSCEQNLNHDAMYWYRQDPGQGLRLIYYSQIVNDFQKGDIAEGYSVSREKKESFPLTVTSAQKNPTAFYLCASSIGGGDSPLHFGNGTRLTVT.

J is TRBJ2-3 and V is TRBV7-2, with D tentatively TRBD2 (6 bases). The CDR3 covers 16 residues. Germline loops: CDR1 SGHTA, CDR2 FQGNSA. The ends were cut back, 5 bases at V and 0 bases at J, with 15 bases in the middle. The DNA for the CDR3 is TGTGCCAGCAGCCCGCCCACCGGGGGAAGCACAGATACGCAGTATTTT. Its translation: CASSPPTGGSTDTQYF.

The CDR3 spells CASSVAGVSNQPQHF. The CDR3 region has the DNA TGTGCCAGCAGCGTAGCGGGAGTTAGCAATCAGCCCCAGCATTTT. The chain couples TRBV9 to TRBJ1-5; D is undetermined. From germline, CDR1 is SGDLS and CDR2 YYNGEE. V lost 0 bases, J lost 0 bases, and 7 bases lay in between. The CDR3 is 15 residues long.

V and J are TRBV11-2 and TRBJ1-2; D is ambiguous. The germline V gene has CDR1 SGHAT and CDR2 FQNNGV. The CDR3 is 12 amino acids. Trimming stripped 5 bases from V and 8 bases from J, with 12 bases between. In DNA form, the CDR3 reads TGTGCCAGCAGCCGCAATCTCAAAGGCTACACCTTC. It yields the protein CASSRNLKGYTF.

The CDR3, as DNA: TGTGCCAGCAGCAGGAGACCTTCCCGGGACCGGAGGCCCTACGAGCAGTACTTC. Translation gives CASSRRPSRDRRPYEQYF. The chain employs TRBV21-1 and TRBJ2-7. TRBV21-1 is flagged as a pseudogene. The CDR3 length is 18 residues.

The chain combines TRBV19 with TRBJ1-5; 8 nucleotides align to TRBD1. Germline CDR1 is LNHDA and CDR2 is SQIVND (reference sequence). J was trimmed by 5 bases and V by 7 bases; bases with no gene match: 4. This CDR3 is 13 amino acids long. The CDR3 region is CASTGTGYQPQHF. The CDR3 DNA is TGTGCCAGTACCGGGACAGGCTATCAGCCCCAGCATTTT. Using reference TRBV19 and TRBJ1-5 for the parts outside the CDR3, the full variable domain is DGGITQSPKYLFRKEGQNVTLSCEQNLNHDAMYWYRQDPGQGLRLIYYSQIVNDFQKGDIAEGYSVSREKKESFPLTVTSAQKNPTAFYLCASTGTGYQPQHFGDGTRLSIL.

The chain links TRBV5-1 to TRBJ1-3, with a tentative D call TRBD1 (6 bases). Germline V gene lookup returns CDR1 SGHRS and CDR2 YFSETQ. The V end lost 4 bases, the J end lost 1 base, and 15 bases lay between the germline ends. This CDR3 is 16 amino acids long. The chain's CDR3 is CASSTHPTGSGNTIYF. CDR3 DNA sequence: TGCGCCAGCAGCACCCACCCCACAGGGTCTGGAAACACCATATATTTT.

The chain couples TRBV6-5 to TRBJ2-3; D unclear. The CDR3 consists of 16 residues. V was shortened by 0 bases and J by 2 bases, with 12 bases between the two germline ends. In germline, CDR1 is MNHEY, CDR2 SVGAGI. The CDR3 DNA follows: TGTGCCAGCAGTTACTCTTCGGGCAGCTACACAGATACGCAGTATTTT. Residues: CASSYSSGSYTDTQYF.

Regarding this clone: Germline is not matched at one junction end, which may reflect a read error. The rearrangement uses TRBV29-1 and TRBJ2-3, with 7 bases aligning to TRBD1. Germline CDR1 and CDR2: SQVTM and ANQGSEA. The length of the CDR3 is 11 residues. CDR3 in amino acids: CSFDRADTQYF. The CDR3 bases are TGCAGCTTTGACAGGGCAGATACGCAGTATTTT.

The J gene is TRBJ1-1, the V gene TRBV6-6; D is unclear. The germline V gene has CDR1 MNHNY and CDR2 SVGAGI (reference sequence). Deletions cut 4 bases from V and 1 base from J, with 10 bases between. The CDR3 contains 14 residues. CDR3 residues: CASSFQGGNTEAFF. CDR3 nucleotides: TGTGCCAGCAGTTTCCAAGGAGGGAACACTGAAGCTTTCTTT.

This chain joins TRBV7-2 and TRBJ1-2, with D possibly being TRBD1 (5 bases). The CDR3 loop spans 15 amino acids. The germline V and J ends were trimmed by 5 bases and 7 bases, with 20 bases remaining between them. The germline V gene encodes CDR1 SGHTA and CDR2 FQGNSA. The CDR3 coding sequence is TGTGCCAGCAGCGCCACCGGGGCCCCTTTAAGTGGCTACACCTTC. This gives the protein CASSATGAPLSGYTF.

V gene TRBV30 combines with J gene TRBJ1-5; tentatively, D is TRBD1 (6 bases). Trimming stripped 5 bases from V and 4 bases from J, with 12 bases between. From germline, CDR1 is GTSNPN and CDR2 SVGIG (reference sequence). The CDR3 sequence is 13 residues long. This chain's CDR3 is CAWSRGRNQPQHF. The CDR3 DNA reads TGTGCCTGGTCCAGGGGTAGGAATCAGCCCCAGCATTTT.

The J gene is TRBJ2-1, the V gene TRBV30, with 8 positions matching TRBD1. V trimming: 1 base; J trimming: 8 bases; junction bases outside the gene matches: 4. This CDR3 has 13 residues. CDR1 and CDR2 from the germline V gene are GTSNPN and SVGIG (reference sequence). The CDR3 bases are TGTGCCTGGAGTGACGACAGGGGATATGAGCAGTTCTTC. It encodes CAWSDDRGYEQFF. Combining the CDR3 with reference TRBV30 and TRBJ2-1 gives the whole variable domain SQTIHQWPATLVQPVGSPLSLECTVEGTSNPNLYWYRQAAGRGLQLLFYSVGIGQISSEVPQNLSASRPQDRQFILSSKKLLLSDSGFYLCAWSDDRGYEQFFGPGTRLTVL.

CDR3 loop: CASSLELHSTDTQYF. CDR3 in DNA: TGTGCCAGCAGCTTAGAACTTCATAGCACAGATACGCAGTATTTT. The rearrangement links TRBV11-2 to TRBJ2-3; D unclear. This CDR3 region has 15 residues. CDR1 SGHAT and CDR2 FQNNGV come from the germline V gene. Trimming stripped 0 bases from V and 0 bases from J, with 7 bases between.

This rearrangement joins TRBV14 to TRBJ2-3, with 7 bases fitting TRBD2. This CDR3 contains 16 residues. V trimming: 0 bases; J trimming: 0 bases; junction bases outside the gene matches: 3. CDR1 and CDR2 (germline): SGHDN, FVKESK. The CDR3 sequence: CASSQDGGFSTDTQYF. The CDR3, as DNA: TGTGCCAGCAGCCAAGACGGGGGGTTTAGCACAGATACGCAGTATTTT. Together with reference TRBV14 and TRBJ2-3, the CDR3 gives the full variable domain: EAGVTQFPSHSVIEKGQTVTLRCDPISGHDNLYWYRRVMGKEIKFLLHFVKESKQDESGMPNNRFLAERTGGTYSTLKVQPAELEDSGVYFCASSQDGGFSTDTQYFGPGTRLTVL.

The chain has TRBV30 and TRBJ1-6; 11 nucleotides match TRBD1. The CDR3 covers 13 residues. V shed 4 bases, J shed 10 bases, and the junction held 3 bases outside the gene matches. Germline assignment: CDR1 GTSNPN and CDR2 SVGIG (reference sequence). The CDR3 DNA reads as TGTGCCTGGACCGGGACAGGGGGGTCACCCCTCCACTTT. It is translated as CAWTGTGGSPLHF.

V usage is TRBV2 and J usage is TRBJ2-5; 8 nucleotides line up with TRBD1. The V segment lost 8 bases and the J segment 4 bases; nucleotides outside the gene matches: 9. This CDR3 has 14 residues. Germline V gene lookup returns CDR1 SNHLY and CDR2 FYNNEI. The CDR3 DNA reads as TGTGCCAGCGTAGGGCAGGGGGCCGGAGAGACCCAGTACTTC. Translating gives CASVGQGAGETQYF.

V usage is TRBV6-5 and J usage is TRBJ1-1; TRBD1 is a possible D gene (6 bases). Trimming removed 6 bases at V and 3 bases at J, with 14 bases between. In germline, CDR1 is MNHEY, CDR2 SVGAGI. The CDR3 has 14 amino acids. In nucleotides, the CDR3 is TGTGCCAGCAGACCCCCGGCAGGGGACACTGAAGCTTTCTTT. Protein sequence: CASRPPAGDTEAFF.

The chain uses TRBV30 and TRBJ1-1; TRBD1 might be the D (6 bases). Trimming removed 4 bases at V and 6 bases at J, with 12 bases between. The CDR3 spans 12 residues. CDR1 and CDR2 (germline): GTSNPN, SVGIG (reference sequence). CDR3 loop: CAWNRAAPEAFF. CDR3 bases: TGTGCCTGGAACAGGGCGGCCCCTGAAGCTTTCTTT.

The gene calls are TRBV2 and TRBJ2-2, with 8 bases aligning to TRBD1. CDR1 SNHLY and CDR2 FYNNEI come from the germline V gene. CDR3 size: 17 residues. V was pared by 11 bases and J by 0 bases, with 14 bases of the junction left unmatched. The CDR3 region has the DNA TGTGCCGCGCGGAAAGACAGGGGCTTCGCGAACACCGGGGAGCTGTTTTTT. This codes for CAARKDRGFANTGELFF.

V is TRBV7-9 and J is TRBJ2-1, with 9 positions matching TRBD1. The CDR3 has 18 residues. V gave up 2 bases and J gave up 3 bases; unmatched junction bases: 11. The V gene's germline CDR1 is SEHNR and CDR2 FQNEAQ (reference sequence). DNA for the CDR3: TGTGCCAGCAGCTTATTCCCAGTCGCGACAGGGGGCTACAATGAGCAGTTCTTC. It translates to CASSLFPVATGGYNEQFF.

The chain has TRBV5-4 and TRBJ1-1; a weak D match, TRBD1 (5 bases). This CDR3 has 14 residues. Trimming took 0 bases from V and 0 from J, leaving 6 bases between them. Looked up from germline, CDR1 is SGHNT and CDR2 is YYREEE (reference sequence). The CDR3 spells CASSLEGLNTEAFF. In nucleotides, the CDR3 is TGTGCCAGCAGCTTGGAGGGGCTGAACACTGAAGCTTTCTTT.

The J gene is TRBJ2-1, the V gene TRBV7-8; TRBD2 aligns across 12 bases. CDR3 length: 17 amino acids. Trimming took 3 bases from V and 9 from J; bases not matched to a gene: 12. Looked up from germline, CDR1 is SGHVS and CDR2 is FQNEAQ. Here the CDR3 DNA reads TGTGCCAGCAGCTTCTTCAACAGACTAGCGGGGGTGGGTGAGCAGTTCTTC. As protein: CASSFFNRLAGVGEQFF.